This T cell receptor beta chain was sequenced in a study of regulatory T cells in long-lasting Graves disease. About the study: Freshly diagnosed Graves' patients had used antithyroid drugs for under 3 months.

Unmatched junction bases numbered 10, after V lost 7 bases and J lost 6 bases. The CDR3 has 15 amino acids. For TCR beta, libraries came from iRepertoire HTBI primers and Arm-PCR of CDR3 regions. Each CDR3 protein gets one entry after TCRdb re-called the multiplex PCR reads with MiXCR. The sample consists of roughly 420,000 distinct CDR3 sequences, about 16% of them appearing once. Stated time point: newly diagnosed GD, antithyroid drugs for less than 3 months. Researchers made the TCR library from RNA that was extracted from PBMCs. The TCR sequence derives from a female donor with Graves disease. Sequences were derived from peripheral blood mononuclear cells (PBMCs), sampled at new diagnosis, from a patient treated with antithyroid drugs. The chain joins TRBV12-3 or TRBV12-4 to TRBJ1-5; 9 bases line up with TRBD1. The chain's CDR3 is CASNSGTGRVQPQHF. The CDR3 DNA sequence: TGTGCCAGCAACTCCGGGACAGGGAGGGTTCAGCCCCAGCATTTT.